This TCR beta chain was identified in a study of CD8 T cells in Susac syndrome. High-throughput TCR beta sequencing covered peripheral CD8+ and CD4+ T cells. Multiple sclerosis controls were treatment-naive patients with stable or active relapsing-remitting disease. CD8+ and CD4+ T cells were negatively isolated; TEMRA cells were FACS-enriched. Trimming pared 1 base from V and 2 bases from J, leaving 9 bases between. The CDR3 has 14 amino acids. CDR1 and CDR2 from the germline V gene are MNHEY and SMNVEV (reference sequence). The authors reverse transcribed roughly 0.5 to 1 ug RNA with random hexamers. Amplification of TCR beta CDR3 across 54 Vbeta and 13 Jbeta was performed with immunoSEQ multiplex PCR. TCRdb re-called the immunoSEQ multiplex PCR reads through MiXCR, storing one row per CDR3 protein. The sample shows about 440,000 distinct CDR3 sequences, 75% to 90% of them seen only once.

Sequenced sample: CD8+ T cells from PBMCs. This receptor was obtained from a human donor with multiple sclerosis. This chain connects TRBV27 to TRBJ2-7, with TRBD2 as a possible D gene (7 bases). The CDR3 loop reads CASSLLGGAYEQYF. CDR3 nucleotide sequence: TGTGCCAGCAGTTTATTAGGGGGGGCCTACGAGCAGTACTTC.